A selection of T cell receptor beta chains follows, all from one sample in a study of blood T cell repertoires in COVID-19. Sequenced by immunoSEQ multiplex PCR; TCRdb stores in-frame clones only, minus some. The data contain about 52,000 clones, roughly 86% of them singletons. Sequenced material: peripheral blood. These receptors were obtained from a woman aged 80 or over with acute or convalescent COVID-19. Both conserved end residues are part of each CDR3. A D gene is named only where the DNA matches it firmly. Clone size is given for some rows only: seen once, a few or many times, or a class if the clone is expanded.

clone_size: once
j_call: TRBJ1-2
d_call: .
v_call: TRBV29-1
cdr3_aa: CSVVGQDVGYTF
cdr3_nt: TGCAGCGTTGTTGGGCAGGATGTAGGCTACACCTTC

clone_size: .
j_call: TRBJ2-3
d_call: .
v_call: TRBV11-3
cdr3_aa: CASRGGDWATDTQYF
cdr3_nt: TGTGCCAGCAGGGGGGGAGATTGGGCCACAGATACGCAGTATTTT

clone_size: .
j_call: TRBJ1-1
d_call: .
v_call: TRBV30
cdr3_aa: CASTRQVLISEAFF
cdr3_nt: TGTGCCTCTACGAGACAGGTCCTTATATCTGAAGCTTTCTTT

clone_size: .
j_call: TRBJ1-5
d_call: TRBD1
v_call: TRBV28
cdr3_aa: CASSLGQVSNQPQHF
cdr3_nt: TGTGCCAGCAGCCTGGGACAGGTTAGCAATCAGCCCCAGCATTTT

clone_size: .
j_call: TRBJ1-4
d_call: .
v_call: TRBV11-2
cdr3_aa: CASSFQPVSATNEKLFF
cdr3_nt: TGTGCCAGCAGCTTCCAACCGGTATCTGCAACTAATGAAAAACTGTTTTTT

clone_size: .
j_call: TRBJ1-4
d_call: TRBD1
v_call: TRBV7-6
cdr3_aa: CASSPNTGDGEKLFF
cdr3_nt: TGTGCCAGCAGCCCCAATACAGGGGATGGGGAAAAACTGTTTTTT

clone_size: few
j_call: TRBJ1-2
d_call: TRBD1
v_call: TRBV2
cdr3_aa: CASSEVWDRAEGYTF
cdr3_nt: TGTGCCAGCAGTGAAGTTTGGGACAGGGCGGAAGGCTACACCTTC

clone_size: few
j_call: TRBJ2-3
d_call: .
v_call: TRBV7-6
cdr3_aa: CASSLAKESAGLEDTQYF
cdr3_nt: TGTGCCAGCAGCTTAGCCAAGGAGTCCGCAGGGTTAGAGGATACGCAGTATTTT

clone_size: .
j_call: TRBJ2-3
d_call: .
v_call: TRBV20-1
cdr3_aa: CSAPTGDTQYF
cdr3_nt: TGCAGTGCGCCCACCGGAGATACGCAGTATTTT

clone_size: once
j_call: TRBJ1-5
d_call: .
v_call: TRBV9
cdr3_aa: CASLGGGDNQPQHF
cdr3_nt: TGTGCCAGCTTAGGGGGAGGGGACAATCAGCCCCAGCATTTT

clone_size: .
j_call: TRBJ2-3
d_call: .
v_call: TRBV5-1
cdr3_aa: CASSLWGVVDTQYF
cdr3_nt: TGCGCCAGCAGCTTGTGGGGCGTCGTAGATACGCAGTATTTT

clone_size: .
j_call: TRBJ2-3
d_call: TRBD2
v_call: TRBV15
cdr3_aa: CATSSWTSLADTQYF
cdr3_nt: TGTGCCACCAGCAGCTGGACTAGCTTGGCAGATACGCAGTATTTT

clone_size: few
j_call: TRBJ2-7
d_call: .
v_call: TRBV19
cdr3_aa: CASSREVYYEQYF
cdr3_nt: TGTGCCAGTAGCAGGGAGGTTTACTACGAGCAGTACTTC

clone_size: .
j_call: TRBJ2-5
d_call: TRBD2
v_call: TRBV6-6
cdr3_aa: CASTPLAGEKETQYF
cdr3_nt: TGTGCCAGCACCCCACTAGCGGGGGAGAAAGAGACCCAGTACTTC

clone_size: .
j_call: TRBJ2-1
d_call: .
v_call: TRBV18
cdr3_aa: CASSPGDYPYNEQFF
cdr3_nt: TGTGCCAGCTCACCTGGCGACTACCCCTACAATGAGCAGTTCTTC

clone_size: .
j_call: TRBJ1-1
d_call: .
v_call: TRBV6-2/TRBV6-3
cdr3_aa: CASSFGSPGAGTEAFF
cdr3_nt: TGTGCCAGCAGTTTCGGGTCTCCCGGCGCGGGCACTGAAGCTTTCTTT

clone_size: .
j_call: TRBJ2-1
d_call: TRBD1
v_call: TRBV27
cdr3_aa: CASSLMTGDNEQFF
cdr3_nt: TGTGCCAGCAGTTTAATGACAGGGGACAATGAGCAGTTCTTC

clone_size: .
j_call: TRBJ2-2
d_call: TRBD2
v_call: TRBV7-3
cdr3_aa: CASSVGLNTGELFF
cdr3_nt: TGTGCCAGCAGCGTGGGACTAAACACCGGGGAGCTGTTTTTT

clone_size: .
j_call: TRBJ2-1
d_call: .
v_call: TRBV27
cdr3_aa: CATGGNYNEQFF
cdr3_nt: TGTGCCACCGGAGGGAATTACAATGAGCAGTTCTTC

clone_size: .
j_call: TRBJ1-1
d_call: TRBD1
v_call: TRBV11-2
cdr3_aa: CASNDRGSNTEAFF
cdr3_nt: TGTGCCAGCAATGACAGGGGATCCAACACTGAAGCTTTCTTT

clone_size: .
j_call: TRBJ1-2
d_call: TRBD1
v_call: TRBV5-4
cdr3_aa: CASSPGGTGGFGYTF
cdr3_nt: TGTGCCAGCAGCCCCGGCGGGACAGGGGGTTTCGGCTACACCTTC

clone_size: .
j_call: TRBJ2-1
d_call: .
v_call: TRBV21-1
cdr3_aa: CASSKDSQGTAYNEQFF
cdr3_nt: TGTGCCAGCAGCAAAGATAGTCAGGGGACAGCCTACAATGAGCAGTTCTTC

clone_size: .
j_call: TRBJ1-4
d_call: TRBD1
v_call: TRBV28
cdr3_aa: CASSSGTGNEKLFF
cdr3_nt: TGTGCCAGCAGTTCTGGGACAGGCAATGAAAAACTGTTTTTT

clone_size: .
j_call: TRBJ2-6
d_call: .
v_call: TRBV7-8
cdr3_aa: CASSLSSGANVLTF
cdr3_nt: TGTGCCAGCAGCTTGAGCTCTGGGGCCAACGTCCTGACTTTC

clone_size: .
j_call: TRBJ1-2
d_call: .
v_call: TRBV6-1
cdr3_aa: CASSEAPGDTGYTF
cdr3_nt: TGTGCCAGCAGTGAAGCTCCAGGGGACACTGGCTACACCTTC

clone_size: few
j_call: TRBJ1-2
d_call: .
v_call: TRBV19
cdr3_aa: CASNTNRLPNYGYTF
cdr3_nt: TGTGCCAGCAATACAAATAGACTGCCAAACTATGGCTACACCTTC

clone_size: .
j_call: TRBJ1-1
d_call: TRBD1
v_call: TRBV7-3
cdr3_aa: CASSAVKGTTGGPEAFF
cdr3_nt: TGTGCCAGCAGCGCAGTAAAGGGAACGACAGGGGGTCCTGAAGCTTTCTTT

clone_size: .
j_call: TRBJ1-4
d_call: TRBD1
v_call: TRBV28
cdr3_aa: CASSSGTVNEKLFF
cdr3_nt: TGTGCCAGCAGTTCCGGGACAGTGAATGAAAAACTGTTTTTT

clone_size: .
j_call: TRBJ2-5
d_call: .
v_call: TRBV19
cdr3_aa: CASSFSGTIETQYF
cdr3_nt: TGTGCCAGTAGTTTCTCCGGGACAATAGAGACCCAGTACTTC

clone_size: .
j_call: TRBJ2-4
d_call: TRBD1
v_call: TRBV2
cdr3_aa: CASTAEGQIAKNIQYF
cdr3_nt: TGTGCCAGCACCGCAGAGGGACAGATAGCCAAAAACATTCAGTACTTC

clone_size: .
j_call: TRBJ1-6
d_call: TRBD1
v_call: TRBV19
cdr3_aa: CASSGTGYSPLHF
cdr3_nt: TGTGCCAGTAGTGGGACAGGGTATTCACCCCTCCACTTT

clone_size: .
j_call: TRBJ2-5
d_call: .
v_call: TRBV19
cdr3_aa: CASREGAGPSETQYF
cdr3_nt: TGTGCCAGTAGAGAAGGGGCAGGGCCTTCTGAGACCCAGTACTTC

clone_size: once
j_call: TRBJ2-2
d_call: TRBD2
v_call: TRBV25-1
cdr3_aa: CASRSSGGPNTGELFF
cdr3_nt: TGTGCCAGCAGGAGCAGCGGGGGGCCGAACACCGGGGAGCTGTTTTTT

clone_size: .
j_call: TRBJ1-4
d_call: .
v_call: TRBV3-1/TRBV3-2
cdr3_aa: CASSQPGANEKLFF
cdr3_nt: TGTGCCAGCAGCCAACCGGGGGCTAATGAAAAACTGTTTTTT

clone_size: .
j_call: TRBJ1-3
d_call: .
v_call: TRBV10-2
cdr3_aa: CASRPRGSGNTIYF
cdr3_nt: TGCGCCAGCAGGCCCCGGGGGTCTGGAAACACCATATATTTT

clone_size: .
j_call: TRBJ2-3
d_call: .
v_call: TRBV7-9
cdr3_aa: CASSKGFLDTQYF
cdr3_nt: TGTGCCAGCAGCAAGGGGTTTTTGGATACGCAGTATTTT

clone_size: .
j_call: TRBJ2-2
d_call: .
v_call: TRBV18
cdr3_aa: CASSPPFRQTGGELFF
cdr3_nt: TGTGCCAGCTCACCACCTTTTCGGCAAACGGGCGGGGAGCTGTTTTTT

clone_size: .
j_call: TRBJ2-2
d_call: TRBD1
v_call: TRBV5-1
cdr3_aa: CASSPGQGPTGELFF
cdr3_nt: TGCGCCAGCAGCCCAGGACAGGGTCCCACCGGGGAGCTGTTTTTT

clone_size: .
j_call: TRBJ2-7
d_call: TRBD1
v_call: TRBV5-1
cdr3_aa: CASSQNPGTGNYEQYF
cdr3_nt: TGCGCCAGCAGCCAGAATCCCGGGACAGGCAACTACGAGCAGTACTTC

clone_size: .
j_call: TRBJ1-5
d_call: .
v_call: TRBV30
cdr3_aa: CAWSVGGLLALQPQHF
cdr3_nt: TGTGCCTGGAGTGTAGGGGGTCTCCTGGCGTTGCAGCCCCAGCATTTT

clone_size: .
j_call: TRBJ2-1
d_call: TRBD2
v_call: TRBV4-1
cdr3_aa: CASSQARLAPRNEQFF
cdr3_nt: TGCGCCAGCAGCCAGGCCCGACTAGCTCCCCGCAATGAGCAGTTCTTC

clone_size: .
j_call: TRBJ2-7
d_call: .
v_call: TRBV11-3
cdr3_aa: CASSLGSSNEQYF
cdr3_nt: TGTGCCAGCAGCTTGGGATCTAGCAACGAGCAGTACTTC

clone_size: .
j_call: TRBJ2-1
d_call: TRBD1
v_call: TRBV9
cdr3_aa: CASSFGSGGAKGNEQFF
cdr3_nt: TGTGCCAGCAGCTTCGGCTCAGGGGGCGCGAAGGGCAATGAGCAGTTCTTC

clone_size: .
j_call: TRBJ2-3
d_call: .
v_call: TRBV2
cdr3_aa: CASNLLAGKVDTQYF
cdr3_nt: TGTGCCAGCAATTTACTGGCGGGGAAGGTGGATACGCAGTATTTT

clone_size: few
j_call: TRBJ2-1
d_call: TRBD1
v_call: TRBV3-1/TRBV3-2
cdr3_aa: CASSQVPGQVVNEQFF
cdr3_nt: TGTGCCAGCAGCCAGGTCCCGGGACAGGTAGTCAATGAGCAGTTCTTC

clone_size: .
j_call: TRBJ1-4
d_call: .
v_call: TRBV19
cdr3_aa: CASTETPTNEKLFF
cdr3_nt: TGTGCCAGTACCGAGACACCAACTAATGAAAAACTGTTTTTT

clone_size: once
j_call: TRBJ2-1
d_call: TRBD2
v_call: TRBV5-4
cdr3_aa: CASSSSGGSTYNEQFF
cdr3_nt: TGTGCCAGCAGCTCTAGCGGGGGGTCCACCTACAATGAGCAGTTCTTC

clone_size: .
j_call: TRBJ2-3
d_call: TRBD2
v_call: TRBV9
cdr3_aa: CASSVAPSGPTDTQYF
cdr3_nt: TGTGCCAGCAGCGTAGCCCCTAGCGGACCCACAGATACGCAGTATTTT

clone_size: .
j_call: TRBJ2-5
d_call: TRBD2
v_call: TRBV5-1
cdr3_aa: CASRAQTSGGVGTQYF
cdr3_nt: TGCGCCAGCAGAGCCCAAACTAGCGGAGGGGTTGGGACCCAGTACTTC

clone_size: .
j_call: TRBJ2-5
d_call: .
v_call: TRBV4-2
cdr3_aa: CASSQVSGEETQYF
cdr3_nt: TGTGCCAGCAGCCAAGTTTCAGGGGAAGAGACCCAGTACTTC

clone_size: .
j_call: TRBJ2-1
d_call: TRBD1
v_call: TRBV7-9
cdr3_aa: CASSLLGAGGRNEQFF
cdr3_nt: TGTGCCAGCAGCTTATTAGGGGCAGGGGGCAGGAATGAGCAGTTCTTC

clone_size: once
j_call: TRBJ2-1
d_call: TRBD2
v_call: TRBV4-1
cdr3_aa: CASSQVSSGGNNEQFF
cdr3_nt: TGCGCCAGCAGCCAAGTGTCCAGCGGGGGCAACAATGAGCAGTTCTTC

clone_size: .
j_call: TRBJ1-2
d_call: .
v_call: TRBV19
cdr3_aa: CASSISGGSYGYTF
cdr3_nt: TGTGCCAGTAGTATCTCGGGGGGCAGCTATGGCTACACCTTC

clone_size: .
j_call: TRBJ2-3
d_call: .
v_call: TRBV4-2
cdr3_aa: CASSQDIAASYSTQYF
cdr3_nt: TGTGCCAGCAGCCAAGATATCGCGGCCTCCTATTCTACGCAGTATTTT

clone_size: .
j_call: TRBJ2-7
d_call: TRBD2
v_call: TRBV27
cdr3_aa: CASSLVGGNYEQYF
cdr3_nt: TGTGCCAGCAGTTTAGTGGGAGGGAACTACGAGCAGTACTTC